This T cell receptor (beta chain) appears in the sequencing data of a study of glioma-infiltrating T cells after dendritic cell vaccination. Germline CDR1 reads MGHRA; CDR2 reads YSYEKL. V dropped 0 bases and J dropped 0 bases, with 11 bases sitting between them. The CDR3 loop spans 16 amino acids. Study outcomes and limitations: The cohort had few patients with full blood and tumor sets.

Of note for this clone: Its antigen is not identified.

Input was around 2.1 ug genomic DNA, or all available if less. Clones were sequenced by immunoSEQ multiplex PCR, and TCRdb holds only the in-frame ones, with some missing. The sample carries tens of thousands of clones, 75% to 90% recorded once. Time point denoted: after dendritic cell vaccination, including at tumor progression/relapse. Patients had residual fresh-frozen tumor tissue and more than two years of survival data. No glioblastoma patient carried an isocitrate dehydrogenase mutation. The receptor comes from a human donor with glioblastoma. The material sequenced was blood, taken after dendritic cell vaccination. V gene TRBV4-1 combines with J gene TRBJ1-2; D gene uncertain. CDR3 nucleotides: TGCGCCAGCAGCCAAGAAGAGGGCAGAACTAACTATGGCTACACCTTC. It specifies CASSQEEGRTNYGYTF.